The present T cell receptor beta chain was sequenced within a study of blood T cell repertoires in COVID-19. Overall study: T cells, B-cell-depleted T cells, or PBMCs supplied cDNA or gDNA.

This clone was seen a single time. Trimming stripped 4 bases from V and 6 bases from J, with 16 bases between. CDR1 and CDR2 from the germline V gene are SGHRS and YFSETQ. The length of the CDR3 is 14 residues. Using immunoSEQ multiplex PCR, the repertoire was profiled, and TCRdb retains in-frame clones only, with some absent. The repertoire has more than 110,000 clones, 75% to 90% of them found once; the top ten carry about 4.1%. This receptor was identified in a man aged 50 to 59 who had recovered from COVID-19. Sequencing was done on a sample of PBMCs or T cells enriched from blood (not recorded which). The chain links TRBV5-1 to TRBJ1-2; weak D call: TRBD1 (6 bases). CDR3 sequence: CASSDLSQGNGYTF. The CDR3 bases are TGCGCCAGCAGCGATCTCTCCCAGGGGAATGGCTACACCTTC. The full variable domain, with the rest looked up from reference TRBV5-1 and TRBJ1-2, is KAGVTQTPRYLIKTRGQQVTLSCSPISGHRSVSWYQQTPGQGLQFLFEYFSETQRNKGNFPGRFSGRQFSNSRSEMNVSTLELGDSALYLCASSDLSQGNGYTFGSGTRLTVV.